One T cell receptor (beta chain) is described in this entry. Its antigen is unidentified. The data derive from a study of cytomegalovirus exposure and HLA in healthy donors. Study-wide findings and caveats: The study put roughly 160 TCR beta chains on its list as cytomegalovirus-associated. In vitro checks showed that a few CMV-associated chains really do target CMV antigens.

Both 60 Vbeta primers and 13 Jbeta primers went into the PCR. Here immunoSEQ multiplex PCR was the method, and the copy in TCRdb shows in-frame clones only, minus some. The sample has around 150,000 clones; approximately 77% are singletons. Donors sampled were nominally healthy, though unrecorded immune exposures were likely. Germline V gene sequence: CDR1 SGHAT, CDR2 FQDESV (reference sequence). CDR3 length: 18 residues. Germline trimming cut 5 bases from V and 5 bases from J; bases unmatched to any gene: 16. The receptor was isolated from a male donor in good health and CMV-seropositive. The chain combines TRBV11-1 with TRBJ1-1, with 11 bases that match TRBD1. The sequenced sample consisted of PBMCs. The CDR3 region is CASSAPDRGRFVDTEAFF. The CDR3 DNA is TGTGCCAGCAGCGCACCGGACAGGGGGCGCTTTGTGGATACTGAAGCTTTCTTT.